Following are 6 T cell receptor beta chains from one sample sequenced in a study of cytomegalovirus exposure and HLA in healthy donors. A multiplex PCR was run with 60 Vbeta primers and 13 Jbeta primers. Sequencing was performed with immunoSEQ multiplex PCR; in TCRdb, only in-frame clones are kept and a portion is missing. The sample carries 46,000 or so clones, roughly 60% recorded once. Source material: PBMCs. These receptors were collected from a man in his sixties in good health and CMV-seropositive.

This clone was seen only a few times. V gene TRBV7-9 combines with J gene TRBJ2-7; 12 positions agree with TRBD1. J gave up 4 bases and V 2 bases, and 12 bases lay outside the gene matches. The CDR3 contains 18 residues. Germline V gene sequence: CDR1 SEHNR, CDR2 FQNEAQ (reference sequence). CDR3 residues: CASSLFGTGGRESYEQYF. The CDR3 region has the DNA TGTGCCAGCAGCTTATTCGGGACAGGGGGCAGAGAGTCATACGAGCAGTACTTC.

This chain links TRBV4-2 with TRBJ2-3, with TRBD1 identical over 10 bases. Germline CDR1 and CDR2: LGHNA and YNFKEQ. There are 17 residues in the CDR3. Trimming removed 0 bases from V and 5 bases from J; junction bases left unmatched: 8. The CDR3: CASSQDRLGQGIDTQYF. The CDR3 coding sequence is TGTGCCAGCAGCCAAGATAGATTGGGACAGGGGATAGATACGCAGTATTTT.

This chain connects TRBV18 to TRBJ2-7; perhaps TRBD2 as D (6 bases). The germline V gene has CDR1 KGHSH and CDR2 LQKENI. V gave up 9 bases and J gave up 0 bases, with 15 bases separating them. This CDR3 spans 14 amino acids. The CDR3 region has the DNA TGTGCCAGTAGAACGAGGCGGGACTCCTACGAGCAGTACTTC. Its protein product is CASRTRRDSYEQYF.

The rearrangement joins TRBV5-1 to TRBJ2-7; possible D gene TRBD2, 6 bases. Trimming left V 2 bases short and J 5 bases short, with 8 bases between. Germline V lookup: CDR1 SGHRS, CDR2 YFSETQ. The CDR3 length is 12 residues. CDR3 residues: CASSFWGDEQYF. The CDR3 nucleotides are TGCGCCAGCAGCTTTTGGGGGGACGAGCAGTACTTC.

This chain joins TRBV7-6 and TRBJ1-1; possible D gene TRBD1, 5 bases. The germline V gene encodes CDR1 SGHVS and CDR2 FNYEAQ. Trimming left V 5 bases short and J 4 bases short, with 14 bases between. The CDR3 length is 14 residues. The CDR3 sequence: CASSPGGGFTEAFF. The CDR3 DNA reads as TGTGCCAGCAGCCCGGGGGGGGGTTTCACTGAAGCTTTCTTT.

The V gene is TRBV19, the J gene TRBJ2-1; TRBD2 matches 9 bases. V shed 7 bases and J 6 bases; nucleotides not matched to a gene: 7. Germline CDR1 LNHDA, CDR2 SQIVND (reference sequence). This CDR3 comprises 14 residues. The CDR3 nucleotides are TGTGCCAGTAACTCCGGGACTAGCTTCAATGAGCAGTTCTTC. Translation gives CASNSGTSFNEQFF.